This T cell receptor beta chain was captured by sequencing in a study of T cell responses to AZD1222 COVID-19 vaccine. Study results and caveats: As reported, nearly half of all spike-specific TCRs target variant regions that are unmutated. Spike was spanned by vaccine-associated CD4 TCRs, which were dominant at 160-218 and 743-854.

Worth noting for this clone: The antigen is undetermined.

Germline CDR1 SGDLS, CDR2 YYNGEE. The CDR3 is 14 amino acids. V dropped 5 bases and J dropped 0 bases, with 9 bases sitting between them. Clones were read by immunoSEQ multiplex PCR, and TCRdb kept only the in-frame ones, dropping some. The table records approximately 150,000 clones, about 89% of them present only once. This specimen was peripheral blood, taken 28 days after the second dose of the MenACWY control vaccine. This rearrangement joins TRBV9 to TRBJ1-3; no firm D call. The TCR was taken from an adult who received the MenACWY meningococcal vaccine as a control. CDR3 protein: CASSAGISGNTIYF. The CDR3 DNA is TGTGCCAGCAGTGCCGGGATCTCTGGAAACACCATATATTTT.